Listed below are T cell receptor beta chains from one sample, sequenced in a study of blood T cell repertoires in COVID-19. The data were produced by immunoSEQ multiplex PCR, yet TCRdb's version contains in-frame clones alone and is incomplete. The table includes some 500,000 clones, around 89% detected once. Specimen: PBMCs or T cells enriched from blood (not recorded which). These receptors originate from a woman aged 40 to 50 who had recovered from COVID-19. Each CDR3 is given with its conserved first and last residue. Each record gives: D gene, clone size, J gene, V gene, CDR3 DNA, CDR3 protein. The D gene is left open where the match is weak. Expanded clones get a size class; other rows say once, few or many, or leave the size out.

>TRBD1|NA|TRBJ1-3|TRBV18
TGTGCCAGCTCCCGGGGACAGGGGATGACTGGAAACACCATATATTTT
CASSRGQGMTGNTIYF
>TRBD1|few|TRBJ1-2|TRBV10-3
TGTGCCGTTGGACAGGGGATACTCTATGGCTACACCTTC
CAVGQGILYGYTF
>NA|NA|TRBJ2-1|TRBV2
TGTGCCAGCAGGGGGCCCGATCGGTTAAGCCTGAATGAGCAGTTCTTC
CASRGPDRLSLNEQFF
>NA|NA|TRBJ2-1|TRBV10-1
TGCGCCAGCAGTTTAGCGGAGAGCTCCTACAATGAGCAGTTCTTC
CASSLAESSYNEQFF
>NA|NA|TRBJ1-3|TRBV7-9
TGTGCCAGCAGCTTAGGTTGGGCAGGCACGACTGGAAACACCATATATTTT
CASSLGWAGTTGNTIYF
>TRBD2|NA|TRBJ2-7|TRBV18
TGTGCCAGCTCACCACCAGCTAGCGGGAGTTACGAGCAGTACTTC
CASSPPASGSYEQYF
>TRBD1|NA|TRBJ1-2|TRBV6-2/TRBV6-3
TGTGCCAGCAGTGGACAGGCGAACTATGGCTACACCTTC
CASSGQANYGYTF
>TRBD1|NA|TRBJ2-7|TRBV2
TGTGCCAGCAGAACCGGGACAGGGTCCTACGAGCAGTACTTC
CASRTGTGSYEQYF
>TRBD2|NA|TRBJ2-5|TRBV2
TGTGCCAGCACGGGTGGGGCGGGAGTTATTGAGACCCAGTACTTC
CASTGGAGVIETQYF
>NA|NA|TRBJ2-2|TRBV7-9
TGTGCCAGCAGCGTCAGGGGAGGGGTCGGGGAGCTGTTTTTT
CASSVRGGVGELFF
>NA|NA|TRBJ1-4|TRBV18
TGTGCCAGCTCACCACCCAGAGGGCAGGGACAAAATGAAAAACTGTTTTTT
CASSPPRGQGQNEKLFF
>NA|NA|TRBJ1-1|TRBV9
TGTGCCAGCAGCGTCACAGCAATGAACACTGAAGCTTTCTTT
CASSVTAMNTEAFF
>NA|NA|TRBJ1-2|TRBV5-6
TGTGCCAGCAGCCCGGTGGGCCAAAACTATGGCTACACCTTC
CASSPVGQNYGYTF
>TRBD1|NA|TRBJ1-6|TRBV27
TGTGCCAGCAGTCCAGGACAGGGACGCGAAGGGTCACCCCTCCACTTT
CASSPGQGREGSPLHF
>NA|NA|TRBJ1-1|TRBV7-8
TGTGCCAGCAGCCCTTACAGCCGTGAAGCTTTCTTT
CASSPYSREAFF
>TRBD2|NA|TRBJ2-3|TRBV4-1
TGCGCCAGCAGCCAAGTGGGGCGGGAGTCTGGCACAGATACGCAGTATTTT
CASSQVGRESGTDTQYF
>TRBD2|NA|TRBJ2-7|TRBV6-2/TRBV6-3
TGTGCCAGCAGTCTAGCGGGAGGGGCCTACGAGCAGTACTTC
CASSLAGGAYEQYF
>TRBD2|NA|TRBJ2-2|TRBV7-9
TGTGCCAGCAGCTTAGGGCGGGGAGCGGGAGTTGTCGGGGAGCTGTTTTTT
CASSLGRGAGVVGELFF
>TRBD2|NA|TRBJ2-2|TRBV4-3
TGCGCCAGCAGCCAAGATGGACTAGCGGGAGGCACCGGGGAGCTGTTTTTT
CASSQDGLAGGTGELFF
>TRBD2|NA|TRBJ2-5|TRBV7-9
TGTGCCAGCAGCTTAGCGCTAGCGGGAGGCGGAGAGACCCAGTACTTC
CASSLALAGGGETQYF
>TRBD2|NA|TRBJ2-3|TRBV19
TGTGCCAGTAGTTCGGGACTAGCACGAGATACGCAGTATTTT
CASSSGLARDTQYF
>TRBD2|NA|TRBJ2-2|TRBV2
TGTGCCAGCAGTGAGGAGACTAGCGGGAGGTATACCGGGGAGCTGTTTTTT
CASSEETSGRYTGELFF
>TRBD2|many|TRBJ2-2|TRBV2
TGTGCCAGCAGGGGCCGTCCTAGCGGGAGAAACACCGGGGAGCTGTTTTTT
CASRGRPSGRNTGELFF
>NA|few|TRBJ2-1|TRBV7-9
TGTGCCAGCAGCCCAGGTTATCAGGAGCAGTTCTTC
CASSPGYQEQFF
>NA|NA|TRBJ1-3|TRBV11-2
TGTGCCAGCAGCCAGGGACATAGCTCTGGAAACACCATATATTTT
CASSQGHSSGNTIYF
>NA|NA|TRBJ1-1|TRBV2
TGTGCCAGCAGGGTTACTAAGGTGGGCACTGAAGCTTTCTTT
CASRVTKVGTEAFF
>NA|once|TRBJ2-7|TRBV28
TGTGCCAGCAACAGGCAGGGGCGGTACGAGCAGTACTTC
CASNRQGRYEQYF